This T cell receptor beta chain was documented in a study of post-analysis software for immune sequencing data. On this clonotype: What it recognizes is unknown.

The library was made from cDNA and included unique molecular identifiers. TCRdb independently ran MiXCR on the PCR reads; one entry per CDR3 protein. The sample holds about 430,000 distinct CDR3 sequences, approximately 42% seen once. Deletions cut 8 bases from V and 5 bases from J, with 6 bases between. CDR3 length: 11 residues. Germline CDR1 MGHRA, CDR2 YSYEKL. Regarding the study as a whole: The study found significantly lower normalized Chao1 diversity in multiple sclerosis patients than in controls. Higher frequency in patients than in controls was seen for a handful of TRBV segments, with TRBV5-6, TRBV5-1 and TRBV20-1 among them. Analysis by F measure revealed that same-batch samples clustered strongly together.

Material: blood. The source of this sequence is a girl aged 2 to 10 with multiple sclerosis. The chain carries TRBV4-1 and TRBJ1-4; unclear D gene. CDR3 nucleotide sequence: TGCGCCAGCTCGGAGAATGAAAAACTGTTTTTT. It encodes CASSENEKLFF.